This entry lists 3 T cell receptor beta chains sequenced from one sample in a study of breast tumors, draining lymph nodes, adjacent tissues. The lymph nodes were axillary draining lymph nodes from breast cancer patients. One entry per CDR3 protein, called by TCRdb with MiXCR from the multiplex PCR reads. Among 160,000 or so distinct CDR3 sequences listed, 33% were seen once. Specimen: axillary lymph node tissue. The receptors derive from a female donor with breast cancer. Some clones in this sample may be carry-over from other donors' samples.

Concerning this clonotype itself: At one boundary the junction diverges from the germline segment, which might be a read error. The chain uses TRBV12-3 or TRBV12-4 and TRBJ1-4, with D possibly being TRBD1 (6 bases). The CDR3 spans 15 residues. The CDR3 nucleotides are TGTGCCAGCAGGTTAGGGCAGGGGATATGGGAAAAACTGTTTTTT. Translation: CASRLGQGIWEKLFF.

This clonotype was seen many times. The chain uses TRBV5-1 and TRBJ2-7; D is undetermined. This CDR3 contains 14 residues. Germline lookup yields CDR1 SGHRS and CDR2 YFSETQ. V gave up 0 bases and J gave up 2 bases, with 9 bases separating them. The CDR3 sequence: CASSLVGSAYEQYF. In DNA, the CDR3 is TGCGCCAGCAGCTTGGTGGGTAGTGCCTACGAGCAGTACTTC. Supplemented by reference TRBV5-1 and TRBJ2-7, the full variable domain reads KAGVTQTPRYLIKTRGQQVTLSCSPISGHRSVSWYQQTPGQGLQFLFEYFSETQRNKGNFPGRFSGRQFSNSRSEMNVSTLELGDSALYLCASSLVGSAYEQYFGPGTRLTVT.

This clonotype has at least ten counts. This sequence joins TRBV18 and TRBJ2-7; no definite D call. CDR3 length: 14 residues. Trimming removed 2 bases from V and 4 bases from J, with 12 bases in between. Germline CDR1 KGHSH, CDR2 LQKENI. CDR3 nucleotide sequence: TGTGCCAGCTCACCAATGGCGACACCTTACGAGCAGTACTTC. Its translation is CASSPMATPYEQYF.